The 30 T cell receptor beta chains listed next were all sequenced from one sample in a study of cytomegalovirus exposure and HLA in healthy donors. Primers for the PCR totalled 60 Vbeta and 13 Jbeta. The protocol was immunoSEQ multiplex PCR, while the TCRdb copy is restricted to in-frame clones and leaves out a portion. Among some 150,000 clones listed, 60% to 85% were seen once. The sequenced sample was PBMCs. All receptors come from a woman aged 40 to 49 in good health and CMV-seronegative.

This clone came up a few times. V usage is TRBV19 and J usage is TRBJ1-2, with TRBD1 matching 8 bases. V lost 6 bases, J lost 6 bases, and 9 bases stayed unmatched. The CDR3 sequence is 14 residues long. Per germline, CDR1 LNHDA and CDR2 SQIVND (reference sequence). The CDR3 DNA is TGTGCCAGTAGGAGATCTGGACAGGGAAATGGCTACACCTTC. Protein: CASRRSGQGNGYTF.

The chain employs TRBV10-3 and TRBJ1-2; 9 bases agree with TRBD1. The germline V gene has CDR1 ENHRY and CDR2 SYGVKD. This CDR3 is 14 amino acids long. Germline trimming cut 4 bases from V and 2 bases from J; bases unmatched to any gene: 2. The chain's CDR3 is CAISGTGVNYGYTF. The CDR3 DNA is TGTGCCATCAGTGGGACAGGGGTAAACTATGGCTACACCTTC.

The chain has TRBV5-1 and TRBJ1-1; the D is unclear. In germline, CDR1 is SGHRS, CDR2 YFSETQ. The CDR3 is 14 residues long. V lost 0 bases, J lost 4 bases, and 10 bases lay in between. CDR3: CASSLAPGSTEAFF. In DNA form, the CDR3 reads TGCGCCAGCAGCTTGGCCCCTGGGAGCACTGAAGCTTTCTTT. Full variable domain (rest looked up from reference TRBV5-1 and TRBJ1-1): KAGVTQTPRYLIKTRGQQVTLSCSPISGHRSVSWYQQTPGQGLQFLFEYFSETQRNKGNFPGRFSGRQFSNSRSEMNVSTLELGDSALYLCASSLAPGSTEAFFGQGTRLTVV.

This chain connects TRBV5-5 to TRBJ2-6; no clear D. V gave up 4 bases and J gave up 9 bases, with 14 bases separating them. This CDR3 contains 14 residues. Per germline, CDR1 SGHKS and CDR2 YYEKEE (reference sequence). The CDR3 region is CASSITATINVLTF. CDR3 in DNA: TGTGCCAGCAGCATAACAGCTACCATCAACGTCCTGACTTTC.

The rearrangement joins TRBV6-1 to TRBJ2-4, with 11 bases lining up with TRBD2. There are 17 residues in the CDR3. The J segment lost 3 bases and the V segment lost 2 bases, leaving 6 bases of the junction unmatched. Germline CDR1 and CDR2: MNHNS and SASEGT. CDR3 nucleotide sequence: TGTGCCAGCAGTGAACTTAGCGGGGGGGCTGGCAAAAACATTCAGTACTTC. This encodes CASSELSGGAGKNIQYF.

The chain couples TRBV20-1 to TRBJ2-7; D might be TRBD2 (6 bases). Germline V CDR1 and CDR2: DFQATT, SNEGSKA (reference sequence). Trimming took 7 bases from V and 4 from J, leaving 11 bases between them. The CDR3 spans 11 residues. The CDR3 region is CSGAGRYEQYF. The CDR3 DNA follows: TGCAGTGGAGCGGGTCGATACGAGCAGTACTTC.

In this sample, this clone turned up once. The chain links TRBV19 to TRBJ1-2, with unresolved D. V was pared by 5 bases and J by 6 bases, with 16 bases between. The CDR3 runs 14 residues. Germline CDR1 LNHDA, CDR2 SQIVND (reference sequence). DNA for the CDR3: TGTGCCAGTAGTCTAAATCATCCCCTTGATGGCTACACCTTC. Translating it yields CASSLNHPLDGYTF. Combining the CDR3 with reference TRBV19 and TRBJ1-2 gives the whole variable domain DGGITQSPKYLFRKEGQNVTLSCEQNLNHDAMYWYRQDPGQGLRLIYYSQIVNDFQKGDIAEGYSVSREKKESFPLTVTSAQKNPTAFYLCASSLNHPLDGYTFGSGTRLTVV.

This clone was seen once. The chain has TRBV5-1 and TRBJ2-2, with 7 nucleotides matching TRBD2. The CDR3 spans 14 residues. Germline V CDR1 and CDR2: SGHRS, YFSETQ. V lost 5 bases, J lost 3 bases, and 4 bases stayed unmatched. CDR3 amino acids: CASSGAGDTGELFF. CDR3 bases: TGCGCCAGCAGTGGGGCGGGAGACACCGGGGAGCTGTTTTTT.

Remarks on this clone: Distinct nucleotide sequences in the sample also encode this CDR3. This sequence joins TRBV5-1 and TRBJ1-1; 7 nucleotides align to TRBD1. Germline CDR1 and CDR2: SGHRS and YFSETQ. CDR3 length: 14 residues. The V segment lost 3 bases and the J segment 1 base; nucleotides outside the gene matches: 3. CDR3 loop: CASSSGQPNTEAFF. CDR3 DNA: TGCGCCAGCAGCTCGGGACAGCCGAACACTGAAGCTTTCTTT. The variable domain in full, with the rest retrieved from reference TRBV5-1 and TRBJ1-1, is KAGVTQTPRYLIKTRGQQVTLSCSPISGHRSVSWYQQTPGQGLQFLFEYFSETQRNKGNFPGRFSGRQFSNSRSEMNVSTLELGDSALYLCASSSGQPNTEAFFGQGTRLTVV.

V gene TRBV7-9 combines with J gene TRBJ1-5, with D unclear. The germline V and J ends were trimmed by 5 bases and 4 bases, with 12 bases remaining between them. Germline CDR1 SEHNR, CDR2 FQNEAQ (reference sequence). The CDR3 consists of 14 residues. The CDR3 DNA reads TGTGCCAGCAGCCCCAGAGCGAGTAATCAGCCCCAGCATTTT. It is translated as CASSPRASNQPQHF.

This chain uses TRBV4-2 with TRBJ2-1; TRBD2 matches 9 bases. The CDR3 runs to 16 residues. Germline lookup yields CDR1 LGHNA and CDR2 YNFKEQ. Germline trimming cut 1 base from V and 5 bases from J; bases unmatched to any gene: 6. The CDR3, as DNA: TGTGCCAGCAGCCAAGGACTAGCGGAGACTAACAATGAGCAGTTCTTC. Translated, it gives CASSQGLAETNNEQFF.

This chain joins TRBV6-5 and TRBJ1-2; 7 nucleotides align to TRBD1. CDR1 MNHEY and CDR2 SVGAGI come from the germline V gene. The CDR3 totals 14 residues. Trimming cost V 2 bases and J 4 bases; bases outside gene matches: 4. As DNA, the CDR3 is TGTGCCAGCAGTTACAACCGGGACAGCTATGGCTACACCTTC. This encodes CASSYNRDSYGYTF.

The DNA for the CDR3 is TGTGCCAGCAGTTCCTTAGGGCGGGGGGCACGCACAGATACGCAGTATTTT. Its protein is CASSSLGRGARTDTQYF. The chain couples TRBV27 to TRBJ2-3, with 8 bases matching TRBD2. This CDR3 has 17 residues. With 4 bases clipped from V and 1 base from J, the junction kept 10 bases outside the gene matches. Per the germline V gene, CDR1 is MNHEY and CDR2 is SMNVEV (reference sequence).

This clone was observed a single time. The chain carries TRBV7-9 and TRBJ2-7, with D maybe TRBD2 (6 bases). CDR1 is SEHNR, CDR2 FQNEAQ, per germline (reference sequence). This CDR3 is built from 15 residues. The V and J ends lost 0 bases and 2 bases respectively, with 11 bases between them. The CDR3 loop reads CASSLARDRTYEQYF. DNA of the CDR3: TGTGCCAGCAGCTTAGCGCGGGATCGAACCTACGAGCAGTACTTC.

The rearrangement uses TRBV7-9 and TRBJ2-7; 10 bases are shared with TRBD1. The CDR3 sequence is 15 residues long. With 3 bases clipped from V and 3 bases from J, the junction kept 5 bases outside the gene matches. Germline assignment: CDR1 SEHNR and CDR2 FQNEAQ (reference sequence). The CDR3, as DNA: TGTGCCAGCAGCTTTCGACAGGGGGCTGTCTACGAGCAGTACTTC. Encoded protein: CASSFRQGAVYEQYF.

J is TRBJ2-5 and V is TRBV27, with 10 nucleotides matching TRBD1. Gene TRBJ2-7 matches the end of the DNA better, so the J call may be wrong. Germline V gives CDR1 MNHEY, CDR2 SMNVEV (reference sequence). CDR3 size: 15 residues. The CDR3: CASSPHRDRGYEQYF. CDR3 bases: TGTGCCAGCAGTCCACACAGGGACAGGGGATACGAGCAGTACTTC.

The rearrangement uses TRBV19 and TRBJ1-2; 10 nucleotides match TRBD1. Germline trimming cut 5 bases from V and 2 bases from J; bases unmatched to any gene: 5. Germline CDR1 is LNHDA and CDR2 is SQIVND (reference sequence). The CDR3 totals 15 residues. The CDR3 DNA sequence: TGTGCCAGTAGTTACGGGACAGGGGTAAACTATGGCTACACCTTC. As protein: CASSYGTGVNYGYTF.

The chain carries TRBV11-3 and TRBJ2-3; D may be TRBD1 (5 bases). V was clipped by 2 bases and J by 3 bases, with 6 bases between them. This CDR3 contains 13 residues. Germline assignment: CDR1 SGHNT and CDR2 YENEEA. The CDR3 spells CASSLQGTDTQYF. The DNA of the CDR3 is TGTGCCAGCAGCTTACAGGGAACAGATACGCAGTATTTT. The full variable domain, with the rest looked up from reference TRBV11-3 and TRBJ2-3, is EAGVVQSPRYKIIEKKQPVAFWCNPISGHNTLYWYLQNLGQGPELLIRYENEEAVDDSQLPKDRFSAERLKGVDSTLKIQPAELGDSAVYLCASSLQGTDTQYFGPGTRLTVL.

The genes are TRBV6-5 and TRBJ1-1; the match to TRBD1 covers 7 bases. The J segment lost 5 bases and the V segment lost 6 bases, leaving 6 bases of the junction unmatched. This CDR3 has 13 amino acids. CDR1 and CDR2 from the germline V gene are MNHEY and SVGAGI. The CDR3 region is CASRKTGRTEAFF. The CDR3 DNA is TGTGCCAGCAGAAAGACAGGGCGGACTGAAGCTTTCTTT.

This clone was seen only once. V is TRBV6-6 and J is TRBJ2-4; 7 bases align to TRBD1. The CDR3 runs 14 residues. Germline loops: CDR1 MNHNY, CDR2 SVGAGI (reference sequence). The ends lost 2 bases at V and 5 bases at J; junction bases unmatched: 3. CDR3 residues: CASSYRGQENIQYF. In DNA, the CDR3 is TGTGCCAGCAGTTACCGAGGACAGGAAAACATTCAGTACTTC.

The rearrangement joins TRBV29-1 to TRBJ2-6; TRBD1 might be the D (5 bases). Germline lookup yields CDR1 SQVTM and CDR2 ANQGSEA. Trimming pared 7 bases from V and 4 bases from J, leaving 11 bases between. CDR3 length: 13 amino acids. The CDR3 nucleotides read TGCAGCGGGGGTGGGGCCGGGGCCAACGTCCTGACTTTC. This codes for CSGGGAGANVLTF. The variable domain in full, completed from reference TRBV29-1 and TRBJ2-6, reads SAVISQKPSRDICQRGTSLTIQCQVDSQVTMMFWYRQQPGQSLTLIATANQGSEATYESGFVIDKFPISRPNLTFSTLTVSNMSPEDSSIYLCSGGGAGANVLTFGAGSRLTVL.

CDR3 amino acids: CASSEVDTRTDTQYF. CDR3 DNA sequence: TGTGCCAGCAGTGAAGTGGACACCCGCACAGATACGCAGTATTTT. The V and J genes are TRBV6-1 and TRBJ2-3, with D possibly matching TRBD1 (5 bases). Looked up from germline, CDR1 is MNHNS and CDR2 is SASEGT. Trimming left V 1 base short and J 1 base short, with 9 bases between. This CDR3 has 15 residues.

The rearrangement uses TRBV7-9 and TRBJ2-7, with a possible D match to TRBD1 (5 bases). With 3 bases removed from V and 7 bases from J, the gap between germline ends came to 16 bases. The CDR3 runs to 14 residues. Germline CDR1 is SEHNR and CDR2 is FQNEAQ (reference sequence). The CDR3 coding sequence is TGTGCCAGCAGCTTCGGCCAGGGCGTTTGGGAGCAGTACTTC. The encoded protein is CASSFGQGVWEQYF.

On this clone itself: An end of the junction differs from the germline gene, which may be a read error. The rearrangement joins TRBV6-1 to TRBJ2-7; D might be TRBD1 (5 bases). CDR3 length equals 16 residues. The germline gives CDR1 MNHNS, CDR2 SASEGT. Written as DNA, the CDR3 is TGTGCCAGCAGCGAAGATCTAGGGGCGCCCCCCCTGGAGCAGTACTTC. Encoded protein: CASSEDLGAPPLEQYF.

CDR3 sequence reads: CASSLAGTYNEQFF. CDR3 DNA: TGCGCCAGCAGCTTGGCGGGGACCTACAATGAGCAGTTCTTC. The chain is built from TRBV5-1 and TRBJ2-1, with TRBD2 as a possible D gene (5 bases). Trimming left V 0 bases short and J 2 bases short, with 6 bases between. The length of the CDR3 is 14 residues. CDR1 is SGHRS and CDR2 is YFSETQ in the germline V gene.

V and J are TRBV29-1 and TRBJ1-4, with D unresolved. The CDR3 consists of 13 residues. Trimming pared 4 bases from V and 0 bases from J, leaving 6 bases between. The germline gives CDR1 SQVTM, CDR2 ANQGSEA. The CDR3 here is CSVVYATNEKLFF. CDR3 coding DNA: TGCAGCGTTGTCTACGCAACTAATGAAAAACTGTTTTTT.

J is TRBJ1-2 and V is TRBV7-6; D may be TRBD1 (5 bases). Trimming took off 3 bases at V and 6 bases at J, with 8 bases between the two ends. Germline CDR1 is SGHVS and CDR2 is FNYEAQ. The CDR3 is 12 residues long. CDR3 region: CASSLGGDGYTF. The CDR3 nucleotides are TGTGCCAGCAGCTTGGGGGGAGATGGCTACACCTTC.

The gene calls are TRBV4-1 and TRBJ1-5; a weak D match, TRBD1 (6 bases). CDR1 is MGHRA and CDR2 is YSYEKL in the germline V gene. CDR3 length equals 15 residues. V dropped 4 bases and J dropped 4 bases, with 14 bases sitting between them. CDR3 in amino acids: CASSRQATENQPQHF. The DNA of the CDR3 is TGCGCCAGCAGCCGACAGGCGACAGAAAATCAGCCCCAGCATTTT.

V and J are TRBV27 and TRBJ1-2, with 10 bases identical to TRBD1. Germline V gives CDR1 MNHEY, CDR2 SMNVEV (reference sequence). Trimming removed 6 bases from V and 6 bases from J; junction bases left unmatched: 7. The CDR3 spans 14 residues. The CDR3 nucleotides are TGTGCCAGCAGAAGCCGGGACAGGGGAGATGGCTACACCTTC. It translates to CASRSRDRGDGYTF.

The chain uses TRBV5-1 and TRBJ1-2; D uncertain. Germline CDR1 reads SGHRS; CDR2 reads YFSETQ. The length of the CDR3 is 14 residues. The ends were cut back, 5 bases at V and 5 bases at J, with 16 bases in the middle. The CDR3 loop reads CASRQESDAYGYTF. The CDR3 nucleotides read TGCGCCAGCAGGCAGGAAAGTGACGCTTATGGCTACACCTTC.